This TCR beta chain was obtained from a study of CD8 T cells in ankylosing spondylitis. TCRdb fed the 5' RACE reads into MiXCR, producing one record per CDR3 protein. The sample contains approximately 300,000 distinct CDR3 sequences, 8% of which appear only once. Study observations and caveats: A motif of eight highly homologous TCR beta variants was seen as apparently characteristic of ankylosing spondylitis blood. As reported, disease-linked clones showed significant enrichment in matched ankylosing spondylitis synovial fluid. Reactive arthritis synovial fluid and blood were previously reported to contain some motif variants.

Germline CDR1 is KGHSH and CDR2 is LQKENI. The CDR3 covers 13 residues. Trimming removed 8 bases at V and 2 bases at J, with 13 bases between. This clonotype was picked up a small number of times. No antigen is known for it. The chain combines TRBV18 with TRBJ2-7; D perhaps matches TRBD2 (5 bases). The sample comprised blood, either unsorted or a sorted T cell fraction (not recorded which). This sequence originates from a male donor with ankylosing spondylitis. In nucleotides, the CDR3 is TGTGCCAGCACCTCCGGGGAGACCTACGAGCAGTACTTC. Amino acids: CASTSGETYEQYF.